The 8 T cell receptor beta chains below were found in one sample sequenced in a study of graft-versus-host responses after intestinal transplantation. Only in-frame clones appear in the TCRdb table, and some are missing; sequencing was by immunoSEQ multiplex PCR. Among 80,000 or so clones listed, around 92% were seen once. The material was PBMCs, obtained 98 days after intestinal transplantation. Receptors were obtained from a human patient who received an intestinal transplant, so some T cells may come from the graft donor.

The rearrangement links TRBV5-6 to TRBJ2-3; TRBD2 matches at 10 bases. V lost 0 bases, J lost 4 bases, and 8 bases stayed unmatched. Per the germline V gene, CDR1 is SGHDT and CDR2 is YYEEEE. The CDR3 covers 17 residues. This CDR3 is CASSLGLTSGDADTQYF. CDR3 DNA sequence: TGTGCCAGCAGCTTGGGCCTAACTAGCGGGGACGCAGATACGCAGTATTTT.

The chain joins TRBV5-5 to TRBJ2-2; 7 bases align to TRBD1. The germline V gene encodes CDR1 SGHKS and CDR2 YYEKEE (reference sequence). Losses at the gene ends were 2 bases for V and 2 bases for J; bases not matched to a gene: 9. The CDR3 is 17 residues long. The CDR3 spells CASSLGHRDSNTGELFF. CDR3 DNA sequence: TGTGCCAGCAGCTTAGGCCACCGGGACAGCAACACCGGGGAGCTGTTTTTT. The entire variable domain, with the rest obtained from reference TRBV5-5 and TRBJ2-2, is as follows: DAGVTQSPTHLIKTRGQQVTLRCSPISGHKSVSWYQQVLGQGPQFIFQYYEKEERGRGNFPDRFSARQFPNYSSELNVNALLLGDSALYLCASSLGHRDSNTGELFFGEGSRLTVL.

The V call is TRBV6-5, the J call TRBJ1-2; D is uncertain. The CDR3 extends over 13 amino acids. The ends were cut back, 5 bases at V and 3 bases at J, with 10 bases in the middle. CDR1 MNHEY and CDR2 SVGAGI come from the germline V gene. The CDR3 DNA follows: TGTGCCAGCAGTACGGGGTTAGACTATGGCTACACCTTC. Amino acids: CASSTGLDYGYTF.

CDR3 nucleotide sequence: TGTGCCATCAGTGAGTGGGGACTAGCGGGCGATATCTCCTACGAGCAGTACTTC. The encoded protein is CAISEWGLAGDISYEQYF. The rearrangement links TRBV10-3 to TRBJ2-7, with 12 bases that match TRBD2. Germline V gives CDR1 ENHRY, CDR2 SYGVKD. This CDR3 is 18 amino acids long. Germline trimming cut 1 base from V and 0 bases from J; bases unmatched to any gene: 7.

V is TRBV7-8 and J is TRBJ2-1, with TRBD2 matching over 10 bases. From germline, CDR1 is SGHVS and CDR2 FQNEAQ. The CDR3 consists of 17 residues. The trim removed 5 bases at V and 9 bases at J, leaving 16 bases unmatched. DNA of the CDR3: TGTGCCAGCAGCCCCCGTTCTAGCGGGAGTATTAGGGGTGAGCAGTTCTTC. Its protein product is CASSPRSSGSIRGEQFF.

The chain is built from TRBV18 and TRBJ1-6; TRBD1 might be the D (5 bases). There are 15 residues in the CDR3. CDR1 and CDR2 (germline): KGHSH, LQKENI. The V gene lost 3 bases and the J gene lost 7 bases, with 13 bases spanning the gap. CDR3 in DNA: TGTGCCAGCTCACCCCTAGACAGTTCAAATTCACCCCTCCACTTT. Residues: CASSPLDSSNSPLHF.

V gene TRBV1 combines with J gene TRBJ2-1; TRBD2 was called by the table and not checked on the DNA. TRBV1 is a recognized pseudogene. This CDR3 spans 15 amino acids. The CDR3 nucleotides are TGCACCCGCAGCCGGGGGCGGGGGGTCTACAATGAGCAGTTCTTC. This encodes CTRSRGRGVYNEQFF.

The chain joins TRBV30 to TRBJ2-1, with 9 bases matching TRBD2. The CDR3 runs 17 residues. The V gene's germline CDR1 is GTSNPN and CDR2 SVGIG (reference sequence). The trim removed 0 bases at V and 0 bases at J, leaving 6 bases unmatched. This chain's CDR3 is CAWSVGASGISYNEQFF. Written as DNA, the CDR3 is TGTGCCTGGAGTGTAGGGGCTAGCGGGATCTCCTACAATGAGCAGTTCTTC.